This T cell receptor (beta chain) was documented in a study of cytomegalovirus exposure and HLA in healthy donors. Amplification used 60 Vbeta primers and 13 Jbeta primers. Under the authors' procedure: Unique TCR beta chains totaled some 88 million in a later count, with roughly 11 million of them shared. Measured with immunoSEQ multiplex PCR; TCRdb has only the in-frame clones, and not every one. Clonal size and the V and J genes are those of that table, whereas D and trimming came from the DNA. The sample lists about 170,000 clones; less than 90% were seen once. Overall study findings and caveats: Diagnosis of cytomegalovirus status made by the classifier reportedly showed high specificity and sensitivity. Information on immune exposure was restricted to one variable (CMV serostatus). Another analysis was done later, and it associated roughly 15,000 TCR beta sequences with HLA alleles at 0.05 false discovery rate.

Remarks on this clone: Its antigen remains unidentified.

The CDR3 has 17 amino acids. Germline V gene lookup returns CDR1 SGHDT and CDR2 YYEEEE. V lost 4 bases to trimming and J lost 4 bases; unmatched junction nucleotides: 15. The receptor comes from a woman in her forties or fifties in good health and CMV-seropositive. The material sequenced was PBMCs. V gene TRBV5-6 combines with J gene TRBJ2-3; 7 bases agree with TRBD2. CDR3 DNA sequence: TGTGCCAGCAGCCCCTTAGGAGGGAGGGCTTTTTCAGATACGCAGTATTTT. It codes for CASSPLGGRAFSDTQYF.